These 26 T cell receptor beta chains came from one sample sequenced in a study of T-cell memory formation after mild COVID-19. MiXCR, run by TCRdb on the 5' RACE reads, gives a single entry per CDR3 protein. The repertoire includes around 300,000 distinct CDR3 sequences, roughly an eighth of them detected once, and roughly 20% sits in the top ten. The sample was PBMCs or a T cell subset sorted from them (not recorded which). The source of these receptors is a man younger than 35 who had mild COVID-19 (a few samples of this study predate the infection). Cell type and time point are not known.

The chain has TRBV3-1 and TRBJ2-7; D is unclear. The V and J ends lost 2 bases and 6 bases respectively, with 11 bases between them. The CDR3 is 13 amino acids. Looked up from germline, CDR1 is LGHDT and CDR2 is YNNKEL (reference sequence). The CDR3 protein is CASSQMTSREQYF. The CDR3 region has the DNA TGTGCCAGCAGCCAAATGACATCCCGCGAGCAGTACTTC.

As DNA, the CDR3 is TGTGCCAGCAGCTCCCCGGGAGGGGCTAATGAAAAACTGTTTTTT. It is translated as CASSSPGGANEKLFF. V usage is TRBV6-2 or TRBV6-3 and J usage is TRBJ1-4; weak D call: TRBD1 (5 bases). V was pared by 6 bases and J by 3 bases, with 14 bases between. CDR1 is MNHEY and CDR2 is SVGEGT in the germline V gene. This CDR3 has 15 amino acids.

This clonotype was observed at least ten times. The chain recombines TRBV5-1 with TRBJ2-7; 10 bases match TRBD1. Per germline, CDR1 SGHRS and CDR2 YFSETQ. The V and J ends lost 7 bases and 4 bases, in that order; junction bases with no gene match: 11. CDR3 length: 15 residues. As DNA, the CDR3 is TGCGCCAGCGCCCGCTCCGGGACAGGGGAGTACGAGCAGTACTTC. Protein: CASARSGTGEYEQYF.

The chain combines TRBV12-3 or TRBV12-4 with TRBJ1-2; D not certain. V gave up 4 bases and J gave up 1 base, with 13 bases separating them. CDR3 length: 15 residues. CDR3 sequence (DNA): TGTGCCAGCAGTTCCCTACTATTGGGTAACTATGGCTACACCTTC. Protein sequence: CASSSLLLGNYGYTF.

CDR3 in amino acids: CASSPRTLAFF. CDR3 DNA sequence: TGTGCCAGCAGCCCCCGGACTCTAGCTTTCTTT. The J gene is TRBJ1-1, the V gene TRBV11-2; the D is unclear. Trimming stripped 5 bases from V and 10 bases from J, with 11 bases between. The CDR3 is made up of 11 amino acids. Germline V CDR1 and CDR2: SGHAT, FQNNGV.

V is TRBV5-4 and J is TRBJ2-1; D tentatively reads TRBD1 or TRBD2 (6 bases each). With 3 bases removed from V and 9 bases from J, the gap between germline ends came to 16 bases. The CDR3 is 14 amino acids. Germline CDR1 SGHNT, CDR2 YYREEE (reference sequence). The CDR3 DNA reads TGTGCCAGCAGCTCGCCCGGGGGCTTAATTGAGCAGTTCTTC. The encoded protein is CASSSPGGLIEQFF.

J is TRBJ1-2 and V is TRBV2; D uncertain. V shed 7 bases and J shed 2 bases, with 11 bases lying between them. The CDR3 totals 13 residues. CDR1 is SNHLY and CDR2 is FYNNEI in the germline V gene. CDR3 residues: CASNPGGNYGYTF. CDR3 nucleotide sequence: TGTGCCAGCAACCCCGGAGGGAACTATGGCTACACCTTC.

This clonotype came up a few times. The chain has TRBV28 and TRBJ1-3; 7 bases are a match to TRBD1. CDR3 length: 16 residues. Losses at the gene ends were 7 bases for V and 3 bases for J; bases not matched to a gene: 12. The germline V gene encodes CDR1 MDHEN and CDR2 SYDVKM. The CDR3 here is CASTLRGRVLGNTIYF. The CDR3 DNA is TGTGCCAGCACTCTTAGGGGGCGGGTACTTGGAAACACCATATATTTT.

This clonotype was seen a few times. This chain joins TRBV6-5 and TRBJ1-2; D uncertain. Germline CDR1 is MNHEY and CDR2 is SVGAGI. V was shortened by 6 bases and J by 0 bases, with 8 bases between the two germline ends. The CDR3 has 13 amino acids. The CDR3 sequence: CASSRSTNYGYTF. CDR3 DNA: TGTGCCAGCAGCCGATCCACTAACTATGGCTACACCTTC.

In its sample, this clonotype was seen a few times. The rearrangement uses TRBV7-2 and TRBJ1-1; D not certain. Germline V gene sequence: CDR1 SGHTA, CDR2 FQGNSA. Trimming removed 5 bases from V and 1 base from J, with 8 bases in between. The CDR3 covers 13 residues. CDR3 sequence (DNA): TGTGCCAGCAGCCCCAGGAAGAACACTGAAGCTTTCTTT. As protein: CASSPRKNTEAFF.

This clonotype has a handful of counts. The chain carries TRBV5-1 and TRBJ1-2, with a weak D call TRBD1 (6 bases). Looked up from germline, CDR1 is SGHRS and CDR2 is YFSETQ. The CDR3 is 14 amino acids. V shed 0 bases and J shed 4 bases, with 10 bases lying between them. The CDR3 coding sequence is TGCGCCAGCAGCTTGGGACAGGTTTTCTATGGCTACACCTTC. This encodes CASSLGQVFYGYTF.

This clonotype was detected only a few times. This rearrangement joins TRBV10-3 to TRBJ2-3, with D perhaps TRBD2 (6 bases). The CDR3 sequence is 15 residues long. Trimming took off 5 bases at V and 0 bases at J, with 12 bases between the two ends. Germline assignment: CDR1 ENHRY and CDR2 SYGVKD. Here the CDR3 DNA reads TGTGCCATCAGTTCCACGGGGGAGAGCACAGATACGCAGTATTTT. It codes for CAISSTGESTDTQYF.

This clonotype was recorded a few times. The chain carries TRBV4-1 and TRBJ2-7; 7 bases agree with TRBD1. There are 17 residues in the CDR3. Germline assignment: CDR1 MGHRA and CDR2 YSYEKL. With 0 bases clipped from V and 2 bases from J, the junction kept 10 bases outside the gene matches. The CDR3 spells CASSQDLRGTATYEQYF. Here the CDR3 DNA reads TGCGCCAGCAGCCAAGATCTTAGGGGGACAGCGACCTACGAGCAGTACTTC.

The V and J genes are TRBV5-1 and TRBJ2-7, with 8 bases aligning to TRBD2. V was pared by 5 bases and J by 6 bases, with 10 bases of the junction left unmatched. Germline CDR1 is SGHRS and CDR2 is YFSETQ. The CDR3 spans 14 residues. In DNA form, the CDR3 reads TGCGCCAGCAGTTGGAGCGGGAGCGGAGGCGAGCAGTACTTC. It encodes CASSWSGSGGEQYF.

This clonotype was seen a few times. The chain recombines TRBV7-9 with TRBJ1-1; TRBD1 aligns across 10 bases. V dropped 8 bases and J dropped 4; count of bases not matched to a gene: 7. CDR1 is SEHNR and CDR2 is FQNEAQ in the germline V gene (reference sequence). The CDR3 length is 14 residues. The CDR3 DNA sequence: TGTGCCAGCGCAGGGACAGGGGTGGCCACTGAAGCTTTCTTT. Amino acid sequence: CASAGTGVATEAFF.

The rearrangement links TRBV7-9 to TRBJ2-3, with D possibly being TRBD2 (6 bases). Trimming took off 0 bases at V and 4 bases at J, with 14 bases between the two ends. Germline CDR1 SEHNR, CDR2 FQNEAQ (reference sequence). This CDR3 is built from 16 residues. This CDR3 is CASSLASGLGPDTQYF. The CDR3 region has the DNA TGTGCCAGCAGCTTAGCGAGCGGGTTGGGGCCAGATACGCAGTATTTT.

This clonotype has more than one count but fewer than ten. The chain is built from TRBV28 and TRBJ2-2, with 7 positions matching TRBD1. J was trimmed by 6 bases and V by 4 bases; bases with no gene match: 11. CDR1 and CDR2 from the germline V gene are MDHEN and SYDVKM. The CDR3 contains 16 residues. As DNA, the CDR3 is TGTGCCAGCAGTTGGGGGACAGCGCCAGGGGCCGGGGAGCTGTTTTTT. It encodes CASSWGTAPGAGELFF.

The chain is built from TRBV6-6 and TRBJ1-4; D is unclear. The CDR3 runs 15 residues. CDR1 MNHNY and CDR2 SVGAGI come from the germline V gene (reference sequence). The ends were cut back, 8 bases at V and 8 bases at J, with 21 bases in the middle. This CDR3 reads CASLPSRGIGEKLFF. The CDR3 DNA sequence: TGTGCCAGCTTGCCCTCACGCGGGATTGGGGAAAAACTGTTTTTT.

V and J are TRBV19 and TRBJ2-7; D may be TRBD1 or TRBD2 (5 bases each). Trimming shortened V by 5 bases and J by 0 bases, and 14 bases separated the two germline ends. The CDR3 extends over 15 amino acids. Germline V gene sequence: CDR1 LNHDA, CDR2 SQIVND (reference sequence). As DNA, the CDR3 is TGTGCCAGTAGTCCCCGGGACCGGCCCTCCTACGAGCAGTACTTC. Encoded protein: CASSPRDRPSYEQYF.

The chain recombines TRBV7-2 with TRBJ2-3; maybe TRBD2 (7 bases). Trimming took 6 bases from V and 2 from J, leaving 21 bases between them. The CDR3 contains 17 residues. CDR1 and CDR2 (germline): SGHTA, FQGNSA. CDR3 DNA sequence: TGTGCCAGCAGTCGGGGAGGGGGGGCAGGCCTCACAGATACGCAGTATTTT. Translation gives CASSRGGGAGLTDTQYF.

The chain uses TRBV7-9 and TRBJ2-3, with 11 bases aligning to TRBD2. Germline lookup yields CDR1 SEHNR and CDR2 FQNEAQ (reference sequence). V was clipped by 5 bases and J by 1 base; unmatched bases: 11. The CDR3 covers 18 residues. In DNA, the CDR3 is TGTGCCAGCAGCCTATCAGCGGCTAGCGGGGGGCGCACAGATACGCAGTATTTT. Its translation: CASSLSAASGGRTDTQYF.

This clonotype was recorded at least ten times. The chain recombines TRBV12-3 or TRBV12-4 with TRBJ2-7, with TRBD2 identical over 7 bases. V lost 3 bases to trimming and J lost 0 bases; unmatched junction nucleotides: 5. The CDR3 is 15 residues long. The CDR3 spells CASSFSAGVSYEQYV. The CDR3 DNA follows: TGTGCCAGCAGTTTCTCCGCGGGGGTCTCCTACGAGCAGTACGTC.

The chain carries TRBV27 and TRBJ2-7; D might be TRBD1 or TRBD2, each matching 6 bases. Trimming removed 5 bases at V and 2 bases at J, with 19 bases between. CDR3 length: 16 amino acids. Germline-derived CDR1 and CDR2 are MNHEY and SMNVEV (reference sequence). CDR3 loop: CASSREGGPGAYEQYF. CDR3 nucleotide sequence: TGTGCCAGCAGTCGAGAGGGGGGACCAGGGGCCTACGAGCAGTACTTC.

The V call is TRBV10-2, the J call TRBJ2-1; 9 positions match TRBD2. This CDR3 has 12 amino acids. Per the germline V gene, CDR1 is WSHSY and CDR2 is SAAADI. V shed 11 bases and J 1 base; nucleotides not matched to a gene: 0. The CDR3 region is CAAGGSYNEQFF. CDR3 nucleotides: TGCGCCGCGGGGGGGTCCTACAATGAGCAGTTCTTC.

This clonotype showed up many times. This rearrangement joins TRBV7-2 to TRBJ1-6, with D possibly matching TRBD1 (6 bases). The CDR3 sequence is 15 residues long. The V gene lost 0 bases and the J gene lost 10 bases, with 13 bases spanning the gap. CDR1 is SGHTA, CDR2 FQGNSA, per germline. The CDR3 region has the DNA TGTGCCAGCAGCTTAGCTTCAGGGGCAGGGTCACCCCTCCACTTT. Translating it yields CASSLASGAGSPLHF.

This clonotype was counted only a few times. The genes are TRBV19 and TRBJ1-4; D perhaps matches TRBD1 (5 bases). The V gene's germline CDR1 is LNHDA and CDR2 SQIVND (reference sequence). This CDR3 is built from 13 residues. Trimming stripped 6 bases from V and 8 bases from J, with 13 bases between. Written as DNA, the CDR3 is TGTGCCAGTAGCTCGGACACGTGGGAAAAACTGTTTTTT. Translation gives CASSSDTWEKLFF. Variable domain in full (rest from reference TRBV19 and TRBJ1-4): DGGITQSPKYLFRKEGQNVTLSCEQNLNHDAMYWYRQDPGQGLRLIYYSQIVNDFQKGDIAEGYSVSREKKESFPLTVTSAQKNPTAFYLCASSSDTWEKLFFGSGTQLSVL.